One sample yielded the 28 T cell receptor beta chains listed below, sequenced in a study of T cell clonality in common variable immunodeficiency. Measured with immunoSEQ multiplex PCR; TCRdb has only the in-frame clones, and not every one. The sample yields tens of thousands of clones, without any singletons. Sample: peripheral blood mononuclear cells. These receptors came from a person aged 18 to 75 in good health.

Many counts were recorded for this clone. The CDR3 extends 3 residues past the end of the read, so its final part is completed from the germline J gene. This chain connects TRBV23-1 to TRBJ2-1; 12 bases are shared with TRBD1. TRBV23-1 is reported as an ORF; its role is uncertain. CDR3 length: 20 residues. V lost 2 bases to trimming and J lost 0 bases; unmatched junction nucleotides: 11. CDR3 DNA, as far as it was read: TGCGCCAGCAGTCAACAACCGGGACAGGGGGCTGGGAGCTCCTACAATGAG. Protein: CASSQQPGQGAGSSYNE. In full, the CDR3 is CASSQQPGQGAGSSYNEQFF.

Many counts were recorded for this clone. The read stops 3 residues short of the end of the CDR3; the missing end is completed from the germline J gene. This chain uses TRBV20-1 with TRBJ1-5, with 9 nucleotides matching TRBD1. V dropped 5 bases and J dropped 9; count of bases not matched to a gene: 14. CDR3 length: 15 residues. From germline, CDR1 is DFQATT and CDR2 SNEGSKA (reference sequence). The part of the CDR3 DNA that was read is TGCAGTGCTGGTCCCGGGACAGGGTTTGGGGGGCCC. Amino acid sequence: CSAGPGTGFGGP. The whole CDR3 reads CSAGPGTGFGGPQHF.

This clone was picked up many times. With the read ending 3 residues before the CDR3 end, the germline J gene is used to fill in that end. The rearrangement links TRBV5-4 to TRBJ2-3; 11 bases agree with TRBD2. V shed 0 bases and J 5 bases; nucleotides not matched to a gene: 5. Per germline, CDR1 SGHNT and CDR2 YYREEE (reference sequence). The CDR3 has 16 amino acids. The sequenced CDR3 bases are TGTGCCAGCAGCTTGGCCGCGCTAGCGGGAGGAGATACG. Translating gives CASSLAALAGGDT. The full-length CDR3 reads as CASSLAALAGGDTQYF.

This clone was picked up a small number of times. The read falls 3 residues short of the CDR3 end, and the missing part is taken from the germline J gene. The chain joins TRBV6-2 or TRBV6-3 to TRBJ2-7, with 7 bases that match TRBD2. The CDR3 is 15 amino acids. The germline V gene has CDR1 MNHEY and CDR2 SVGEGT. The ends lost 2 bases at V and 0 bases at J; junction bases unmatched: 4. The CDR3 loop reads CASSYLAVTSYEQYF. The DNA read from the CDR3 is TGTGCCAGCAGTTACCTAGCGGTTACCTCCTACGAG.

This clone was observed many times. The observed sequence ends 3 residues before the CDR3 terminus, with the missing tail filled in from the germline J gene. J is TRBJ2-7 and V is TRBV7-3; the match to TRBD1 covers 8 bases. The length of the CDR3 is 14 residues. The germline V gene has CDR1 SGHTA and CDR2 FQGTGA. Unmatched junction bases numbered 6, after V lost 2 bases and J lost 6 bases. CDR3 bases read: TGTGCCAGCAGCTTAGACAGGGGCACTTCCGAG. Amino acids: CASSLDRGTSE. The entire CDR3 reads CASSLDRGTSEQYF.

As for this clone: Coverage ceases 3 residues before the CDR3 finishes, and the germline J gene fills in the end. V gene TRBV11-2 combines with J gene TRBJ2-7; 13 positions agree with TRBD2. Per germline, CDR1 SGHAT and CDR2 FQNNGV. The J segment lost 4 bases and the V segment lost 5 bases, leaving 5 bases of the junction unmatched. CDR3 length equals 15 residues. The sequenced part of the CDR3 DNA is TGTGCCAGCAGCCCCAGACTAGCGGGAGGATACGAG. Amino acids: CASSPRLAGGYE. The whole CDR3 sequence reads CASSPRLAGGYEQYF.

This clone has at least ten counts. The read ends 3 residues before the CDR3 terminus; that terminus is restored from the germline J gene. The genes are TRBV20-1 and TRBJ2-5; TRBD1 matches 8 bases. CDR3 size: 13 residues. Germline CDR1 is DFQATT and CDR2 is SNEGSKA (reference sequence). CDR3 region: CSPTGAGEETQYF. The CDR3 DNA, read in part, is TGCAGCCCGACAGGGGCCGGGGAGGAGACC.

This clone came up many times. Read sequence stops 3 residues before the CDR3 end, and the germline J gene provides the missing end. The rearrangement joins TRBV7-3 to TRBJ2-5; 7 bases agree with TRBD2. This CDR3 is 14 amino acids long. After removal of 3 bases from V and 2 bases from J, the junction contained 3 bases not matched to a gene. The germline CDR1 and CDR2 sequences are SGHTA and FQGTGA. CDR3 sequence reads: CASSFSGPQETQYF. The CDR3 DNA, read in part, is TGTGCCAGCAGCTTTAGCGGGCCTCAAGAGACC.

This clone was observed many times. Coverage ceases 3 residues before the CDR3 finishes, and the germline J gene fills in the end. V usage is TRBV20-1 and J usage is TRBJ2-7; a weak D match, TRBD1 (5 bases). V was shortened by 2 bases and J by 2 bases, with 16 bases between the two germline ends. The CDR3 loop spans 15 amino acids. Germline V gives CDR1 DFQATT, CDR2 SNEGSKA (reference sequence). CDR3 bases read: TGCAGTGCTAGACAGTGGCAGGGCAATACCTACGAG. Residues: CSARQWQGNTYE. The entire CDR3 protein reads CSARQWQGNTYEQYF.

There are many counts of this clone. The CDR3 spells CASSRLAGDRYEQYF. The sequenced part of the CDR3 DNA is TGTGCCAGTAGTAGACTAGCGGGAGATCGGTACGAG. The genes are TRBV19 and TRBJ2-7; TRBD2 agrees at 12 bases. The CDR3 goes on 3 residues after the read ends, and that part is filled in from the germline J gene. Trimming took 4 bases from V and 4 from J; bases not matched to a gene: 5. The CDR3 covers 15 residues. Germline CDR1 is LNHDA and CDR2 is SQIVND (reference sequence).

There are many counts of this clone. The read gets to within 3 residues of the CDR3 end, and the germline J gene fills in the rest. The chain carries TRBV19 and TRBJ2-1, with TRBD2 matching 11 bases. The CDR3 extends over 22 amino acids. V gave up 4 bases and J gave up 6 bases; unmatched junction bases: 26. Germline lookup yields CDR1 LNHDA and CDR2 SQIVND (reference sequence). The CDR3 loop reads CASSTTLGSPGLAGGFGNEQFF. The CDR3 DNA, read in part, is TGTGCCAGTAGTACCACACTCGGCTCCCCGGGCCTAGCGGGAGGATTTGGCAATGAG.

This clone occurred many times. The read is 3 residues too short to cover the CDR3 end, so that end is filled in from the germline J gene. This rearrangement joins TRBV11-2 to TRBJ2-5, with D possibly TRBD1 on 5 matching bases. Germline V gives CDR1 SGHAT, CDR2 FQNNGV. The V end lost 5 bases, the J end lost 2 bases, and 9 bases lay between the germline ends. The CDR3 consists of 13 residues. The DNA read from the CDR3 is TGTGCCAGCAGCGCACGACAGCAAGAGACC. Its translation is CASSARQQET. The full CDR3 protein reads CASSARQQETQYF.

This clone was observed many times. Sequencing ends 3 residues short of the CDR3 end; the germline J gene provides the rest. The V call is TRBV30, the J call TRBJ2-1, with 10 bases that match TRBD2. V lost 0 bases, J lost 0 bases, and 11 bases stayed unmatched. The germline gives CDR1 GTSNPN, CDR2 SVGIG (reference sequence). The CDR3 covers 19 residues. CDR3 DNA (partial): TGTGCCTGGAGTGTACTGGTAGCGGGAGGCCGGAGCTCCTACAATGAG. This encodes CAWSVLVAGGRSSYNE. Given in full, the CDR3 is CAWSVLVAGGRSSYNEQFF.

This clone was observed at least ten times. The CDR3 end is not reached by the read, which stops 3 residues before it; the germline J gene fills it in. This chain links TRBV5-6 with TRBJ2-3, with a possible D match to TRBD2 (6 bases). The CDR3 contains 14 residues. Germline V gene sequence: CDR1 SGHDT, CDR2 YYEEEE. V lost 5 bases and J lost 2, with 12 bases in between. The sequenced part of the CDR3 DNA is TGTGCCAGCAGGCCCGGACTACACACAGATACG. Its translation is CASRPGLHTDT. The full CDR3 protein is CASRPGLHTDTQYF.

This clone came up many times. The missing CDR3 end, 3 residues past where the read stops, is filled in from the germline J gene. V is TRBV19 and J is TRBJ1-5, with D perhaps matching TRBD1 (6 bases). CDR1 is LNHDA and CDR2 is SQIVND in the germline V gene (reference sequence). The CDR3 has 11 amino acids. CDR3 residues: CGLQGNQPQHF. The part of the CDR3 DNA that was read is TGTGGACTTCAGGGGAATCAGCCC.

This clone was seen a few times. This may be a read error: a much more frequent sequence differs by one nucleotide. The read halts 3 residues ahead of the CDR3 end, with the missing end drawn from the germline J gene. The chain carries TRBV19 and TRBJ2-7; D perhaps matches TRBD1 (5 bases). Trimming stripped 7 bases from V and 4 bases from J, with 17 bases between. Germline V gene data show CDR1 as LNHDA and CDR2 as SQIVND (reference sequence). The CDR3 consists of 14 residues. Here the CDR3 reads CASNSGASIYEQYF. The CDR3 DNA, read in part, is TGTGCCAGTAATTCTGGGGCCTCGATTTACGAG.

This clone was recorded many times. The read ends 3 residues shy of where the CDR3 ends; the end is completed using the germline J gene. The chain carries TRBV19 and TRBJ2-3, with 12 nucleotides matching TRBD2. Germline trimming cut 6 bases from V and 4 bases from J; bases unmatched to any gene: 2. The CDR3 covers 14 residues. Germline lookup yields CDR1 LNHDA and CDR2 SQIVND (reference sequence). The covered CDR3 bases are TGTGCCAGTAGGACTAGCGGGAGTGCAGATACG. Translating gives CASRTSGSADT. The entire CDR3 sequence reads CASRTSGSADTQYF. Filled out from reference TRBV19 and TRBJ2-3, the complete variable domain reads DGGITQSPKYLFRKEGQNVTLSCEQNLNHDAMYWYRQDPGQGLRLIYYSQIVNDFQKGDIAEGYSVSREKKESFPLTVTSAQKNPTAFYLCASRTSGSADTQYFGPGTRLTVL.

This clone occurred many times. The read ends 3 residues early relative to the CDR3; the germline J gene fills the gap. The genes are TRBV30 and TRBJ2-5; TRBD2 might be the D (6 bases). Germline values: CDR1 GTSNPN, CDR2 SVGIG (reference sequence). Trimming took 0 bases from V and 2 from J, leaving 7 bases between them. The CDR3 spans 13 residues. CDR3 residues: CAWSVGTQETQYF. The DNA read from the CDR3 is TGTGCCTGGAGTGTTGGGACTCAAGAGACC.

This clone was counted ten times or more. The read ends 3 residues early relative to the CDR3; the germline J gene fills the gap. This chain links TRBV4-2 with TRBJ2-1, with D unclear. Trimming left V 0 bases short and J 0 bases short, with 12 bases between. CDR3 length equals 17 residues. Looked up from germline, CDR1 is LGHNA and CDR2 is YNFKEQ. The CDR3 DNA, read in part, is TGTGCCAGCAGCCAAGAACTTACCCTGAGCTCCTACAATGAG. It specifies CASSQELTLSSYNE. The whole CDR3 reads CASSQELTLSSYNEQFF.

At least ten counts were recorded for this clone. The read ends 3 residues before the CDR3 terminus; that terminus is restored from the germline J gene. V usage is TRBV20-1 and J usage is TRBJ2-3; tentatively, D is TRBD2 (5 bases). The CDR3 is made up of 15 amino acids. V lost 0 bases and J 2 bases, leaving 12 bases between the germline ends. Germline CDR1 is DFQATT and CDR2 is SNEGSKA (reference sequence). The sequenced part of the CDR3 DNA is TGCAGTGCTAGAGATCGGGCTAGCAACACAGATACG. Protein: CSARDRASNTDT. The whole CDR3 is CSARDRASNTDTQYF.

This clone was detected ten times or more. Sequencing ends 3 residues short of the CDR3 end; the germline J gene provides the rest. V usage is TRBV6-2 or TRBV6-3 and J usage is TRBJ2-1, with 9 positions matching TRBD2. Germline CDR1 MNHEY, CDR2 SVGEGT. After removal of 8 bases from V and 6 bases from J, the junction contained 11 bases not matched to a gene. The CDR3 has 15 residues. CDR3 protein: CASVGGRTSVNEQFF. The sequenced part of the CDR3 DNA is TGTGCCAGCGTAGGGGGACGGACTAGCGTCAATGAG.

This clone appeared many times. From the germline J gene comes the end of the CDR3, since the read stops 3 residues before it. The gene calls are TRBV4-1 and TRBJ2-7; 14 bases are a match to TRBD2. With V trimmed by 5 bases and J by 5 bases, 8 bases remained unmatched. The CDR3 spans 16 residues. CDR1 is MGHRA, CDR2 YSYEKL, per germline. The part of the CDR3 DNA that was read is TGCGCCAGCAGCACCGGGACTAGCGGGAGTAACCACGAG. It codes for CASSTGTSGSNHE. The full CDR3 sequence reads CASSTGTSGSNHEQYF.

At least ten counts were recorded for this clone. The CDR3 end is not reached by the read, which stops 3 residues before it; the germline J gene fills it in. V and J are TRBV5-6 and TRBJ2-5, with 8 bases that match TRBD1. CDR1 is SGHDT, CDR2 YYEEEE, per germline. The CDR3 covers 13 residues. V gave up 4 bases and J gave up 5 bases; unmatched junction bases: 4. The DNA read from the CDR3 is TGTGCCAGCAGCACGGACAGGGTGGAGACC. Translation: CASSTDRVET. The complete CDR3 sequence is CASSTDRVETQYF.

This clone was observed many times. Read coverage stops 3 residues before the CDR3 terminus; the germline J gene supplies the remainder. V gene TRBV20-1 combines with J gene TRBJ2-7; D gene uncertain. The CDR3 length is 15 residues. V dropped 0 bases and J dropped 1 base, with 13 bases sitting between them. Germline V gene data show CDR1 as DFQATT and CDR2 as SNEGSKA (reference sequence). The part of the CDR3 DNA that was read is TGCAGTGCTAGAGATGATACAGCCAAATCCTACGAG. Amino acid sequence: CSARDDTAKSYE. The entire CDR3 protein reads CSARDDTAKSYEQYF.

At least ten counts were recorded for this clone. The read is 3 residues too short to cover the CDR3 end, so that end is filled in from the germline J gene. The V call is TRBV28, the J call TRBJ2-7; 9 bases fit TRBD2. V lost 10 bases, J lost 0 bases, and 7 bases stayed unmatched. The CDR3 runs 14 residues. The germline CDR1 and CDR2 sequences are MDHEN and SYDVKM. The sequenced part of the CDR3 DNA is TGTGCCAACAGGATTAGCGGGAGCTCCTACGAG. Translation gives CANRISGSSYE. In full, the CDR3 reads CANRISGSSYEQYF.

This clone was detected ten times or more. The CDR3 end falls 3 residues outside the read, so it is completed with the germline J gene. This chain connects TRBV2 to TRBJ1-5, with 7 bases matching TRBD1. Germline V CDR1 and CDR2: SNHLY, FYNNEI. The CDR3 is 15 residues long. The V and J ends lost 5 bases and 3 bases, in that order; junction bases with no gene match: 7. The sequenced CDR3 bases are TGTGCCAGCAGTACACAGGGGTCGATCAATCAGCCC. Residues: CASSTQGSINQP. The whole CDR3 protein is CASSTQGSINQPQHF.

Points on this clone: The missing CDR3 end, 3 residues past where the read stops, is filled in from the germline J gene. The chain has TRBV19 and TRBJ2-2, with D perhaps matching TRBD1 (5 bases). V was clipped by 3 bases and J by 2 bases, with 10 bases between them. Germline V gene data show CDR1 as LNHDA and CDR2 as SQIVND (reference sequence). This CDR3 has 15 residues. CDR3 loop: CASSMQGFNTGELFF. Partial CDR3 DNA: TGTGCCAGTAGTATGCAGGGTTTCAACACCGGGGAG.

This clone was seen at least ten times. The read terminates 3 residues before the CDR3 end, so the remaining end is supplied by the germline J gene. The chain employs TRBV2 and TRBJ2-1; 9 nucleotides align to TRBD2. Germline V gives CDR1 SNHLY, CDR2 FYNNEI. The CDR3 has 14 residues. The trim removed 4 bases at V and 7 bases at J, leaving 5 bases unmatched. The covered CDR3 bases are TGTGCCAGCAGTGGGACTAGCGAAAGAAATGAG. It encodes CASSGTSERNE. The full CDR3 sequence reads CASSGTSERNEQFF.